This is a list of T cell receptor beta chains from one sample in a study of low-dose radiotherapy and immunotherapy resistance in tumors. TCRdb re-analysed the reads in MiXCR, keeping a single row per CDR3 protein. The sample yields fewer than 60,000 distinct CDR3 sequences, 10% to 15% seen once. This material consisted of PBMCs, taken before treatment. These receptors all come from a female donor with ovarian cancer. Each CDR3 is given with its conserved first and last residue. Fields, in order: CDR3 protein, CDR3 DNA, V gene, D gene, clone size, J gene. The D gene is left open where the match is weak. Each size is once, few, many or a size class.

cdr3_aa: CASSGTLTSGNEQFF
cdr3_nt: TGCGCCAGCAGTGGAACCTTGACTAGCGGCAATGAGCAGTTCTTC
v_call: TRBV10-1
d_call: TRBD2
clone_size: many
j_call: TRBJ2-1

cdr3_aa: CASSSRGFNEKLFF
cdr3_nt: TGTGCCAGCTCGTCGCGTGGATTTAATGAAAAACTGTTTTTT
v_call: TRBV2
d_call: -
clone_size: many
j_call: TRBJ1-4

cdr3_aa: CASSLGDTTDTQYF
cdr3_nt: TGCGCCAGCAGCTTGGGGGACACCACAGATACGCAGTATTTT
v_call: TRBV5-1
d_call: -
clone_size: many
j_call: TRBJ2-3

cdr3_aa: CASSKTQGSSNQPQHF
cdr3_nt: TGTGCCAGCAGTAAAACACAGGGGTCGAGCAATCAGCCCCAGCATTTT
v_call: TRBV12-3/TRBV12-4
d_call: TRBD1
clone_size: many
j_call: TRBJ1-5

cdr3_aa: CASSQEGANTGELFF
cdr3_nt: TGTGCCAGCAGCCAAGAAGGGGCGAACACCGGGGAGCTGTTTTTT
v_call: TRBV3-1
d_call: -
clone_size: few
j_call: TRBJ2-2

cdr3_aa: CASSSMRAGGDTQYF
cdr3_nt: TGTGCCAGCAGCTCTATGCGGGCGGGGGGAGATACGCAGTATTTT
v_call: TRBV7-3
d_call: TRBD2
clone_size: many
j_call: TRBJ2-3

cdr3_aa: CATSPALAAGVGDTQYF
cdr3_nt: TGTGCCACCAGCCCTGCTTTGGCTGCGGGAGTGGGAGATACGCAGTATTTT
v_call: TRBV24-1
d_call: TRBD2
clone_size: many
j_call: TRBJ2-3

cdr3_aa: CASSQGNTGELFF
cdr3_nt: TGTGCCAGCAGCCAGGGGAACACCGGGGAGCTGTTTTTT
v_call: TRBV3-1
d_call: -
clone_size: few
j_call: TRBJ2-2

cdr3_aa: CASSPIGGATGELFF
cdr3_nt: TGTGCCAGCAGTCCCATCGGGGGCGCGACCGGGGAGCTGTTTTTT
v_call: TRBV28
d_call: -
clone_size: once
j_call: TRBJ2-2

cdr3_aa: CASSLIGTGVYEQYF
cdr3_nt: TGTGCCAGCAGCTTAATCGGGACAGGGGTCTACGAGCAGTACTTC
v_call: TRBV7-9
d_call: TRBD1
clone_size: many
j_call: TRBJ2-7

cdr3_aa: CASSAGTGAYEQYF
cdr3_nt: TGTGCCAGCTCGGCGGGGACAGGAGCATACGAGCAGTACTTC
v_call: TRBV18
d_call: TRBD1
clone_size: many
j_call: TRBJ2-7